This TCR beta chain is drawn from a study of cytomegalovirus exposure and HLA in healthy donors. Study information: The early release's HLA-typed donors yielded 80 million to 95 million unique TCRs. Of around 400 genotyped donors, 81% grouped in the Caucasian-associated ancestry cluster.

This CDR3 is 16 amino acids long. CDR1 LNHDA and CDR2 SQIVND come from the germline V gene (reference sequence). The V and J ends lost 0 bases and 1 base respectively, with 7 bases between them. Study results and caveats: It was only CMV serostatus that was available as immune exposure information.

A few counts support this clone. Its antigen is still unknown. The PCR made use of 60 Vbeta and 13 Jbeta primers. The protocol was immunoSEQ multiplex PCR, while the TCRdb copy is restricted to in-frame clones and leaves out a portion. This table holds 100,000 to 150,000 clones, approximately 78% found once. The source of this sequence is a woman aged 35 to 49 in good health and CMV-seronegative. Sequencing used PBMCs. The chain couples TRBV19 to TRBJ2-6, with D maybe TRBD1 (6 bases). The CDR3 region has the DNA TGTGCCAGTAGTATAGACCAGGGGTCTGGGGCCAACGTCCTGACTTTC. The encoded protein is CASSIDQGSGANVLTF.